These 15 T cell receptor beta chains were all obtained from the same sample, sequenced in a study of Graves' ophthalmopathy and Graves' hyperthyroidism. RNA transcripts were the template, and TCR beta CDR3 regions were amplified from them. HTBI-primed first-round RT-PCR preceded second-round multiplex PCR. TCRdb reanalysed the multiplex PCR reads using MiXCR and keeps one entry per CDR3 protein. Of hundreds of thousands of distinct CDR3 sequences in the sample, approximately 15% were seen once. Material: peripheral blood. The receptor set was obtained from a woman aged 18-29 years with stable Graves' hyperthyroidism.

The V and J genes are TRBV20-1 and TRBJ1-1; 8 bases are a match to TRBD1. The V gene end was trimmed by 6 bases and the J gene end by 3 bases; junction bases not matched to a gene: 9. The CDR3 has 14 residues. Germline V gives CDR1 DFQATT, CDR2 SNEGSKA (reference sequence). The CDR3 DNA is TGCAGTGCCCCGTCGGACAGGGCCTACACTGAAGCTTTCTTT. Translated: CSAPSDRAYTEAFF.

This clonotype was recorded at least ten times. The CDR3 nucleotides read TGTGCCAGCAGTTTAGTAGGAGGGGGCATGTTCCAGCCCCAGCATTTT. Protein product: CASSLVGGGMFQPQHF. J is TRBJ1-5 and V is TRBV12-3 or TRBV12-4; 7 bases line up with TRBD1. The V segment lost 1 base and the J segment 7 bases; nucleotides outside the gene matches: 10. The CDR3 has 16 residues.

This clonotype has at least ten counts. The V and J genes are TRBV6-1 and TRBJ1-5, with D hard to call. Germline values: CDR1 MNHNS, CDR2 SASEGT. Trimming pared 4 bases from V and 7 bases from J, leaving 20 bases between. The CDR3 loop spans 16 amino acids. CDR3 sequence (DNA): TGTGCCAGCAGTGGGGGTTTTTGGGTGACGGGACAGCCCCAGCATTTT. Translating it yields CASSGGFWVTGQPQHF.

This clonotype was seen at least ten times. This chain links TRBV7-8 with TRBJ2-7; 10 nucleotides line up with TRBD2. Losses at the gene ends were 5 bases for V and 7 bases for J; bases not matched to a gene: 11. CDR1 is SGHVS and CDR2 is FQNEAQ in the germline V gene. The CDR3 covers 15 residues. The CDR3, as DNA: TGTGCCAGCAGCCTCCTAGCGGGAGCCCCGGGGGAGCAGTACTTC. Protein product: CASSLLAGAPGEQYF. Combining the CDR3 with reference TRBV7-8 and TRBJ2-7 gives the whole variable domain GAGVSQSPRYKVAKRGQDVALRCDPISGHVSLFWYQQALGQGPEFLTYFQNEAQLDKSGLPSDRFFAERPEGSVSTLKIQRTQQEDSAVYLCASSLLAGAPGEQYFGPGTRLTVT.

This clonotype was detected ten times or more. J is TRBJ1-6 and V is TRBV4-1, with 7 bases lining up with TRBD1. V shed 4 bases and J 6 bases; nucleotides not matched to a gene: 3. The CDR3 spans 14 residues. Germline V gene lookup returns CDR1 MGHRA and CDR2 YSYEKL. CDR3: CASSPGQSNSPLHF. The CDR3, as DNA: TGCGCCAGCAGCCCGGGACAGAGTAATTCACCCCTCCACTTT.

This clonotype was seen many times. V is TRBV27 and J is TRBJ1-2, with D hard to call. The CDR3 extends over 13 amino acids. Germline CDR1 is MNHEY and CDR2 is SMNVEV (reference sequence). Trimming removed 2 bases from V and 7 bases from J, with 11 bases in between. This CDR3 is CASSLAGSLGYTF. CDR3 coding DNA: TGTGCCAGCAGTTTAGCAGGCTCCCTTGGCTACACCTTC.

This clonotype was detected many times. The chain employs TRBV12-3 or TRBV12-4 and TRBJ1-6; D is ambiguous. V lost 3 bases and J lost 7, with 7 bases in between. This CDR3 is built from 13 residues. The CDR3 bases are TGTGCCAGCAGTTTCCTGGGCAATTCACCCCTCCACTTT. Amino acids: CASSFLGNSPLHF.

There are many counts of this clonotype. The gene calls are TRBV2 and TRBJ1-2; D call uncertain. Germline V CDR1 and CDR2: SNHLY, FYNNEI. V lost 3 bases to trimming and J lost 8 bases, with 10 bases between them. The CDR3 is 12 amino acids. Written as DNA, the CDR3 is TGTGCCAGCAGTGAGCAAGGGCGAGGCTACACCTTC. Translated: CASSEQGRGYTF. Combining the CDR3 with reference TRBV2 and TRBJ1-2 gives the whole variable domain EPEVTQTPSHQVTQMGQEVILRCVPISNHLYFYWYRQILGQKVEFLVSFYNNEISEKSEIFDDQFSVERPDGSNFTLKIRSTKLEDSAMYFCASSEQGRGYTFGSGTRLTVV.

This clonotype has at least ten counts. The chain employs TRBV12-3 or TRBV12-4 and TRBJ1-2, with a tentative D call TRBD1 (5 bases). With 6 bases removed from V and 8 bases from J, the gap between germline ends came to 10 bases. The CDR3 covers 11 residues. The CDR3: CASSTRGGYTF. The DNA for the CDR3 is TGTGCCAGCAGCACACGGGGCGGCTACACCTTC.

This clonotype was counted at least ten times. The chain couples TRBV15 to TRBJ1-1, with TRBD1 matching over 7 bases. Germline CDR1 LNHNV, CDR2 YYDKDF (reference sequence). Trimming removed 0 bases from V and 11 bases from J; junction bases left unmatched: 12. This CDR3 has 15 amino acids. The CDR3 protein is CATSRDGSLQGRAFF. In DNA, the CDR3 is TGTGCCACCAGCAGAGATGGGTCCCTACAGGGGAGGGCTTTCTTT.

In this sample, this clonotype turned up many times. This chain links TRBV12-3 or TRBV12-4 with TRBJ1-2; D gene unclear. The CDR3 runs 16 residues. The V gene lost 6 bases and the J gene lost 4 bases, with 21 bases spanning the gap. In nucleotides, the CDR3 is TGTGCCAGCAGCCGCGACATGTTCCAATTACGCTATGGCTACACCTTC. Its protein is CASSRDMFQLRYGYTF.

The sample holds many counts of this clonotype. V gene TRBV12-3 or TRBV12-4 combines with J gene TRBJ2-1; unclear D gene. This CDR3 comprises 16 residues. Trimming removed 3 bases at V and 8 bases at J, with 20 bases between. The CDR3 bases are TGTGCCAGCAGTTTGCTCGGAAACCGTCGAAGGTATGAGCAGTTCTTC. This translates into CASSLLGNRRRYEQFF.

The V call is TRBV7-6, the J call TRBJ2-7; D possibly matches TRBD1 or TRBD2 (5 bases each). Germline-derived CDR1 and CDR2 are SGHVS and FNYEAQ. V lost 6 bases and J lost 2, with 14 bases in between. The CDR3 has 14 amino acids. CDR3: CASRRDHATYEQYF. CDR3 sequence (DNA): TGTGCCAGCAGAAGGGACCACGCCACCTACGAGCAGTACTTC.

This clonotype occurred a few times. J is TRBJ2-2 and V is TRBV5-1; D gene unclear. The V end lost 0 bases, the J end lost 1 base, and 13 bases lay between the germline ends. The germline V gene has CDR1 SGHRS and CDR2 YFSETQ. The CDR3 contains 17 residues. CDR3 nucleotide sequence: TGCGCCAGCAGCTTGGCCGGGCCGGCGGTGAACACCGGGGAGCTGTTTTTT. Amino acids: CASSLAGPAVNTGELFF.

This clonotype was seen a single time. At one end the junction does not follow the germline gene, possibly because of a read error. J is TRBJ2-2 and V is TRBV6-2 or TRBV6-3; maybe TRBD2 (5 bases). Germline V gene data show CDR1 as MNHEY and CDR2 as SVGEGT. The CDR3 spans 19 residues. The DNA for the CDR3 is TGTGCCAGCAGTTACTCTTCACCCCATCCACAGACGAACTCCGGGGATCTGTTTTTT. Amino acid sequence: CASSYSSPHPQTNSGDLFF.